The 7 T cell receptor beta chains below all came from one sample that was sequenced in a study of beta chain features in type 1 diabetes. The authors reverse transcribed all of the isolated RNA, so sequencing captured expressed TCRB transcripts. Assay: immunoSEQ multiplex PCR; the TCRdb copy retains only in-frame clones and omits some. Found here are under 450,000 clones, around 16% of them singletons; the top ten hold approximately 0.019%. The sequenced material came from naive CD4+ T cells from blood. These receptors were taken from a woman aged 18-29 years in good health.

In this sample, this clone turned up a few times. The gene calls are TRBV2 and TRBJ1-2; perhaps TRBD1 as D (5 bases). This CDR3 is built from 15 residues. V was pared by 3 bases and J by 7 bases, with 18 bases between. CDR1 is SNHLY, CDR2 FYNNEI, per germline. The CDR3 is CASSESGTRRRGYTF. In nucleotides, the CDR3 is TGTGCCAGCAGTGAGTCGGGGACTCGTCGTCGTGGCTACACCTTC.

To note about this clone: Other DNA variants within this sample encode the same CDR3. The gene calls are TRBV4-3 and TRBJ2-1; the match to TRBD2 covers 13 bases. The CDR3 loop spans 15 amino acids. Trimming cost V 3 bases and J 5 bases; bases outside gene matches: 1. Per the germline V gene, CDR1 is LGHNA and CDR2 is YSLEER. Here the CDR3 reads CASSQGTSGNNEQFF. The CDR3 DNA reads TGCGCCAGCAGCCAGGGGACTAGCGGGAACAATGAGCAGTTCTTC.

The sample holds a few counts of this clone. The same CDR3 also results from other DNA sequences found in this sample. This chain links TRBV5-1 with TRBJ2-3; 8 bases map to TRBD1. Germline V CDR1 and CDR2: SGHRS, YFSETQ. V was clipped by 2 bases and J by 3 bases; unmatched bases: 5. This CDR3 is built from 15 residues. DNA of the CDR3: TGCGCCAGCAGCTTACTCGGACAGGGAACAGATACGCAGTATTTT. Translating gives CASSLLGQGTDTQYF.

This clone was seen more than once but under ten times. This sequence joins TRBV6-5 and TRBJ2-7; 7 positions agree with TRBD1. Trimming took 2 bases from V and 3 from J; bases not matched to a gene: 4. The CDR3 is made up of 14 amino acids. Germline V gene lookup returns CDR1 MNHEY and CDR2 SVGAGI. The CDR3 loop is CASSYGTASYEQYF. Written as DNA, the CDR3 is TGTGCCAGCAGTTACGGGACAGCGAGCTACGAGCAGTACTTC.

This clone was counted only a few times. V usage is TRBV29-1 and J usage is TRBJ2-5; D is perhaps TRBD1 (5 bases). Germline CDR1 and CDR2: SQVTM and ANQGSEA. Trimming shortened V by 4 bases and J by 4 bases, and 16 bases separated the two germline ends. The CDR3 contains 14 residues. The CDR3 coding sequence is TGCAGCGTTGGACTTCAGGGCCCCCCAGAGACCCAGTACTTC. As protein: CSVGLQGPPETQYF.

A few counts support this clone. V usage is TRBV5-1 and J usage is TRBJ2-1; 12 positions match TRBD2. The CDR3 loop spans 15 amino acids. The germline gives CDR1 SGHRS, CDR2 YFSETQ. J was trimmed by 8 bases and V by 3 bases; bases with no gene match: 6. CDR3 loop: CASSWTSGKVDEQFF. The CDR3, as DNA: TGCGCCAGCAGCTGGACTAGCGGGAAGGTCGATGAGCAGTTCTTC. Drawing the rest from reference TRBV5-1 and TRBJ2-1, the complete variable domain is KAGVTQTPRYLIKTRGQQVTLSCSPISGHRSVSWYQQTPGQGLQFLFEYFSETQRNKGNFPGRFSGRQFSNSRSEMNVSTLELGDSALYLCASSWTSGKVDEQFFGPGTRLTVL.

The rearrangement joins TRBV5-1 to TRBJ1-1, with unresolved D. Trimming removed 0 bases from V and 4 bases from J, with 13 bases in between. In germline, CDR1 is SGHRS, CDR2 YFSETQ. The CDR3 loop spans 15 amino acids. CDR3 amino acids: CASSLGLGTFTEAFF. DNA of the CDR3: TGCGCCAGCAGCTTGGGGCTGGGCACCTTCACTGAAGCTTTCTTT.